The 23 T cell receptor beta chains below were found in one sample sequenced in a study of cytomegalovirus exposure and HLA in healthy donors. Using immunoSEQ multiplex PCR, the repertoire was profiled, and TCRdb retains in-frame clones only, with some absent. The top ten hold around 1% of the sample, which has 200,000 to 250,000 clones, just over 90% seen once. Sequencing used PBMCs. Source of these receptors: a young woman in good health and CMV-seronegative.

This clone has a single count. This chain joins TRBV27 and TRBJ2-6, with a possible D match to TRBD2 (5 bases). The CDR3 contains 17 residues. Germline V gene data show CDR1 as MNHEY and CDR2 as SMNVEV (reference sequence). V was trimmed by 3 bases and J by 0 bases, leaving 12 bases between them. CDR3 bases: TGTGCCAGCAGTTTTCAGACTGGAGGCTCTGGGGCCAACGTCCTGACTTTC. Residues: CASSFQTGGSGANVLTF.

This chain connects TRBV4-1 to TRBJ2-3, with D possibly TRBD2 on 5 matching bases. V lost 1 base, J lost 1 base, and 18 bases lay in between. Germline V gene data show CDR1 as MGHRA and CDR2 as YSYEKL. The CDR3 loop spans 18 amino acids. CDR3 bases: TGCGCCAGCAGCCAAGGGTCGAGAGGGAGTTTACGCACAGATACGCAGTATTTT. This gives the protein CASSQGSRGSLRTDTQYF.

The chain joins TRBV7-2 to TRBJ1-5; D unresolved. The CDR3 has 12 residues. Trimming stripped 5 bases from V and 6 bases from J, with 8 bases between. In germline, CDR1 is SGHTA, CDR2 FQGNSA. CDR3 sequence: CASSRRGQPQHF. The CDR3 bases are TGTGCCAGCAGCCGCCGGGGTCAGCCCCAGCATTTT.

This chain connects TRBV9 to TRBJ2-5; D possibly corresponds to TRBD1 (6 bases). Germline values: CDR1 SGDLS, CDR2 YYNGEE. Trimming took off 4 bases at V and 4 bases at J, with 14 bases between the two ends. The CDR3 runs 14 residues. In DNA, the CDR3 is TGTGCCAGCAGCTTACGACCACAGGGAGAGACCCAGTACTTC. Its translation: CASSLRPQGETQYF.

The V and J genes are TRBV25-1 and TRBJ2-4, with 7 bases aligning to TRBD2. CDR3 size: 15 residues. After removal of 2 bases from V and 6 bases from J, the junction contained 7 bases not matched to a gene. Per the germline V gene, CDR1 is MGHDK and CDR2 is SYGVNS. CDR3 nucleotides: TGTGCCAGCAGTGAACTTAGCGGGTCCAGAAACATTCAGTACTTC. Translated, it gives CASSELSGSRNIQYF.

This chain uses TRBV7-2 with TRBJ2-7; 7 nucleotides match TRBD2. This CDR3 is 16 amino acids long. Germline V gives CDR1 SGHTA, CDR2 FQGNSA. V dropped 2 bases and J dropped 3; count of bases not matched to a gene: 10. As DNA, the CDR3 is TGTGCCAGCAGCTTAAATGGCGGGAGCTTGGGCTACGAGCAGTACTTC. Encoded protein: CASSLNGGSLGYEQYF.

The chain recombines TRBV5-1 with TRBJ2-3; weak D call: TRBD1 (6 bases). Germline V gene data show CDR1 as SGHRS and CDR2 as YFSETQ. The CDR3 spans 20 residues. The V and J ends lost 0 bases and 3 bases respectively, with 26 bases between them. CDR3 in amino acids: CASSLEAPSGRGGETDTQYF. The CDR3 DNA sequence: TGCGCCAGCAGCTTGGAGGCCCCCTCAGGGAGAGGGGGAGAAACAGATACGCAGTATTTT.

This clone was seen only a few times. The chain joins TRBV5-1 to TRBJ2-7; a weak D match, TRBD1 (5 bases). The CDR3 is 14 amino acids. Trimming pared 6 bases from V and 6 bases from J, leaving 19 bases between. Germline V gene lookup returns CDR1 SGHRS and CDR2 YFSETQ. CDR3 sequence: CASTIGADGSEQYF. The CDR3 region has the DNA TGCGCCAGCACCATTGGGGCAGATGGGTCCGAGCAGTACTTC.

The chain employs TRBV28 and TRBJ2-1, with D unresolved. The germline V and J ends were trimmed by 3 bases and 7 bases, with 10 bases remaining between them. This CDR3 is built from 13 residues. CDR1 and CDR2 from the germline V gene are MDHEN and SYDVKM. For the CDR3, the DNA is TGTGCCAGCAGTTTCTTCACAGAGAATGAGCAGTTCTTC. Translation gives CASSFFTENEQFF.

The gene calls are TRBV14 and TRBJ2-1; D is ambiguous. Germline loops: CDR1 SGHDN, CDR2 FVKESK. Trimming removed 4 bases at V and 4 bases at J, with 8 bases between. This CDR3 has 13 amino acids. CDR3 nucleotides: TGTGCCAGCAGCCTTCAGGAATACAATGAGCAGTTCTTC. Protein product: CASSLQEYNEQFF.

This chain joins TRBV6-5 and TRBJ2-1; D is unclear. The CDR3 is 13 residues long. V lost 0 bases to trimming and J lost 6 bases, with 6 bases between them. Germline V gene data show CDR1 as MNHEY and CDR2 as SVGAGI. CDR3 protein: CASSYSRANEQFF. As DNA, the CDR3 is TGTGCCAGCAGTTACTCGAGAGCCAATGAGCAGTTCTTC.

J is TRBJ2-1 and V is TRBV5-1; 8 bases align to TRBD2. V lost 0 bases and J lost 4; bases outside the gene matches: 6. This CDR3 has 16 amino acids. Germline CDR1 SGHRS, CDR2 YFSETQ. CDR3 region: CASSLAVSGDYNEQFF. The CDR3 DNA reads TGCGCCAGCAGCTTGGCCGTTAGCGGGGATTACAATGAGCAGTTCTTC.

The genes are TRBV29-1 and TRBJ1-2; possible D gene TRBD1, 5 bases. The V and J ends lost 6 bases and 5 bases respectively, with 19 bases between them. This CDR3 has 14 amino acids. Per germline, CDR1 SQVTM and CDR2 ANQGSEA. The CDR3 loop reads CSVPGGGLRYGYTF. CDR3 sequence (DNA): TGCAGCGTCCCCGGGGGTGGGCTTCGGTATGGCTACACCTTC.

This clone was seen a few times. The rearrangement joins TRBV30 to TRBJ1-1; no firm D call. Deletions cut 0 bases from V and 5 bases from J, with 10 bases between. This CDR3 has 13 amino acids. Germline V gives CDR1 GTSNPN, CDR2 SVGIG (reference sequence). Here the CDR3 DNA reads TGTGCCTGGAGTGTTTCGGGAAGGACTGAAGCTTTCTTT. The encoded protein is CAWSVSGRTEAFF.

The CDR3 nucleotides read TGTGCCAGCAGCTTTCCGGGACAGCCCTCAGACACTGAAGCTTTCTTT. Amino acids: CASSFPGQPSDTEAFF. J is TRBJ1-1 and V is TRBV5-4; TRBD1 aligns across 7 bases. The CDR3 extends over 16 amino acids. Unmatched junction bases numbered 10, after V lost 2 bases and J lost 3 bases. In germline, CDR1 is SGHNT, CDR2 YYREEE (reference sequence).

J is TRBJ2-5 and V is TRBV5-4, with 7 bases aligning to TRBD1. Trimming at V came to 2 bases and at J to 4 bases, leaving 5 bases not matched to a gene. The CDR3 is 14 amino acids. CDR1 and CDR2 from the germline V gene are SGHNT and YYREEE (reference sequence). CDR3 nucleotide sequence: TGTGCCAGCAGCTTAGGGGGCCGAGTAGAGACCCAGTACTTC. Protein: CASSLGGRVETQYF.

CDR3 protein: CASSQTGGPYEQFF. The CDR3 coding sequence is TGCGCCAGCAGCCAAACGGGAGGGCCCTATGAGCAGTTCTTC. The chain has TRBV4-1 and TRBJ2-1, with 8 bases identical to TRBD2. The CDR3 contains 14 residues. Germline values: CDR1 MGHRA, CDR2 YSYEKL. Germline trimming cut 2 bases from V and 8 bases from J; bases unmatched to any gene: 5.

The chain carries TRBV7-2 and TRBJ2-7; tentatively, D is TRBD1 (5 bases). V lost 3 bases, J lost 1 base, and 7 bases lay in between. Germline-derived CDR1 and CDR2 are SGHTA and FQGNSA. The CDR3 extends over 13 amino acids. CDR3: CASSFQGSYEQYF. The CDR3 DNA follows: TGTGCCAGCAGCTTCCAGGGATCCTACGAGCAGTACTTC. The full variable domain, its missing parts supplied by reference TRBV7-2 and TRBJ2-7, is GAGVSQSPSNKVTEKGKDVELRCDPISGHTALYWYRQSLGQGLEFLIYFQGNSAPDKSGLPSDRFSAERTGGSVSTLTIQRTQQEDSAVYLCASSFQGSYEQYFGPGTRLTVT.

V is TRBV5-1 and J is TRBJ2-7, with a weak D call TRBD1 (7 bases). Germline CDR1 and CDR2: SGHRS and YFSETQ. The CDR3 loop spans 16 amino acids. V was trimmed by 0 bases and J by 3 bases, leaving 16 bases between them. The DNA for the CDR3 is TGCGCCAGCAGCTTGGACATGGGGGGACAGATCTACGAGCAGTACTTC. It yields the protein CASSLDMGGQIYEQYF.

At least ten counts were recorded for this clone. The CDR3 coding sequence is TGTGCCAGCAACCCAGCGGGAGGGCGGTACGAGCAGTACTTC. This gives the protein CASNPAGGRYEQYF. The rearrangement joins TRBV6-1 to TRBJ2-7, with 10 positions matching TRBD2. V gave up 7 bases and J gave up 4 bases; unmatched junction bases: 7. Germline assignment: CDR1 MNHNS and CDR2 SASEGT. The CDR3 sequence is 14 residues long.

The chain links TRBV9 to TRBJ2-7, with 10 bases lining up with TRBD1. This CDR3 contains 14 residues. Germline V gene sequence: CDR1 SGDLS, CDR2 YYNGEE. J lost 2 bases, V lost 4 bases, and 3 bases had no gene match. CDR3 in amino acids: CASSTGTGAYEQYF. In DNA form, the CDR3 reads TGTGCCAGCAGCACGGGGACAGGGGCCTACGAGCAGTACTTC. Full variable domain (outside the CDR3, taken from reference TRBV9 and TRBJ2-7): DSGVTQTPKHLITATGQRVTLRCSPRSGDLSVYWYQQSLDQGLQFLIQYYNGEERAKGNILERFSAQQFPDLHSELNLSSLELGDSALYFCASSTGTGAYEQYFGPGTRLTVT.

The genes are TRBV6-4 and TRBJ2-2; 11 positions match TRBD1. J was trimmed by 3 bases and V by 6 bases; bases with no gene match: 0. The length of the CDR3 is 14 residues. Germline CDR1 MRHNA, CDR2 SNTAGT. The CDR3 is CASRGQGDTGELFF. The CDR3 bases are TGTGCCAGCAGGGGACAGGGGGACACCGGGGAGCTGTTTTTT.

This rearrangement joins TRBV28 to TRBJ1-2; tentative D call: TRBD1 (5 bases). The CDR3 sequence is 12 residues long. With 11 bases removed from V and 5 bases from J, the gap between germline ends came to 15 bases. Germline CDR1 is MDHEN and CDR2 is SYDVKM. CDR3 coding DNA: TGTGCCGGGGGAGGGGACCCTTATGGCTACACCTTC. It is translated as CAGGGDPYGYTF.